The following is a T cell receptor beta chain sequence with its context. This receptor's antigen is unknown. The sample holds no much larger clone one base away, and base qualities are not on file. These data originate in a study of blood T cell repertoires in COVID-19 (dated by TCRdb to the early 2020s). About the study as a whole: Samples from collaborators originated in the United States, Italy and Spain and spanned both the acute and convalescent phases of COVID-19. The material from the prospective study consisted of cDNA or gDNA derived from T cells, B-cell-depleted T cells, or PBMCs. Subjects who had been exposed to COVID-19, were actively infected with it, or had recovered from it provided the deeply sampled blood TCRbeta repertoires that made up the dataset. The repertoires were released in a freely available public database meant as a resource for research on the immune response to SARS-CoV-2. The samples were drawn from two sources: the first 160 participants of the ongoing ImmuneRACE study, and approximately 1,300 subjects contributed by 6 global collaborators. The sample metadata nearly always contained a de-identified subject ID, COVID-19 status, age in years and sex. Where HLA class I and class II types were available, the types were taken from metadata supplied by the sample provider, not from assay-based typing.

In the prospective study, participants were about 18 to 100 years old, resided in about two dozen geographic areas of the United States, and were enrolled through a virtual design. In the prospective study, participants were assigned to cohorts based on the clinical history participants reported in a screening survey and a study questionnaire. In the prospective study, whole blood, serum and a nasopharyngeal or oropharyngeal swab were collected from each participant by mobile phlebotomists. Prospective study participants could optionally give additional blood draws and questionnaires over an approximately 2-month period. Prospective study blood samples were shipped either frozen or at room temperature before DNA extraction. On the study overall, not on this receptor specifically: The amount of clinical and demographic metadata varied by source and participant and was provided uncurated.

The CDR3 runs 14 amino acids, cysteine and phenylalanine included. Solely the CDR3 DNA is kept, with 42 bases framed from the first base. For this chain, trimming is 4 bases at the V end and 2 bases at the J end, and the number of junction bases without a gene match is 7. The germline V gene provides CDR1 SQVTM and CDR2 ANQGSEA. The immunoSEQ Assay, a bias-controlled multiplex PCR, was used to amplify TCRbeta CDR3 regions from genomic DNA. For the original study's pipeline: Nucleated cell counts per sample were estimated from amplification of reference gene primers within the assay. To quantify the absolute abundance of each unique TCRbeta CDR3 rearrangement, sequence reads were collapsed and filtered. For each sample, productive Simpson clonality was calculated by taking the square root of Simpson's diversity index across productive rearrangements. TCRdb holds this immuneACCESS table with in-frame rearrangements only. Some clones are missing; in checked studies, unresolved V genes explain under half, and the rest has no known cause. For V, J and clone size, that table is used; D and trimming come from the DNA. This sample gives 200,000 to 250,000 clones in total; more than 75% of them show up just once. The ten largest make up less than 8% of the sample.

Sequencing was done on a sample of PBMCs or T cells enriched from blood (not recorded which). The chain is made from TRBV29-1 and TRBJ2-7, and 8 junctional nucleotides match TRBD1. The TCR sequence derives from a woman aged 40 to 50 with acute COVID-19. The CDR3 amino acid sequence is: CSVGPDRATYEQYF. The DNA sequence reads TGCAGCGTTGGGCCGGACAGGGCCACCTACGAGCAGTACTTC.